Each of the 4 T cell receptor beta chains below was sequenced from the same sample in a study of regulatory T cells in long-lasting Graves disease. Researchers made TCR beta libraries by using iRepertoire HTBI primers and running Arm-PCR on CDR3 regions. TCRdb fed the multiplex PCR reads into MiXCR, producing one record per CDR3 protein. The sample consists of 350,000 to 500,000 distinct CDR3 sequences, 11% to 15% of them appearing once. The time point was: newly diagnosed GD, antithyroid drugs for less than 3 months. Construction of the TCR library relied on RNA isolated from PBMCs. The sample was also reused in another study, on T cells in Graves' hyperthyroidism and ophthalmopathy.

The input for sequencing was peripheral blood mononuclear cells (PBMCs), taken at new diagnosis, from a patient treated with antithyroid drugs. The receptors derive from a woman in her forties or fifties with Graves disease.

In this sample, this clonotype turned up many times. The J gene is TRBJ2-5, the V gene TRBV28, with 7 bases that match TRBD2. The germline CDR1 and CDR2 sequences are MDHEN and SYDVKM. After removal of 6 bases from V and 5 bases from J, the junction contained 6 bases not matched to a gene. The CDR3 covers 13 residues. The CDR3 DNA follows: TGTGCCAGCAGACCGAACGGGGGGGAGACCCAGTACTTC. Amino acids: CASRPNGGETQYF.

This clonotype came up many times. This CDR3 reads CASSSPGLAGVNGDTQYF. The CDR3 nucleotides are TGTGCCAGCAGTTCTCCGGGACTAGCGGGAGTCAATGGAGATACGCAGTATTTT. The chain has TRBV6-5 and TRBJ2-3; 14 bases are a match to TRBD2. Germline lookup yields CDR1 MNHEY and CDR2 SVGAGI. This CDR3 is built from 18 residues. V was clipped by 4 bases and J by 5 bases; unmatched bases: 11.

This clonotype showed up many times. V is TRBV29-1 and J is TRBJ2-7; D not certain. Germline V gene sequence: CDR1 SQVTM, CDR2 ANQGSEA. This CDR3 has 12 amino acids. Trimming cost V 6 bases and J 2 bases, with 11 bases left between them. CDR3 in DNA: TGCAGCGTCCACGACTCCCCCTACGAGCAGTACTTC. Translated: CSVHDSPYEQYF.

This chain joins TRBV5-1 and TRBJ2-1; TRBD2 matches at 11 bases. This CDR3 has 19 residues. Germline assignment: CDR1 SGHRS and CDR2 YFSETQ. With 0 bases clipped from V and 0 bases from J, the junction kept 8 bases outside the gene matches. DNA for the CDR3: TGCGCCAGCAGCTTGGCCGGGACTAGCGGAGATTCCTCCTACAATGAGCAGTTCTTC. It specifies CASSLAGTSGDSSYNEQFF.